These 28 T cell receptor beta chains came from one sample sequenced in a study of T cell responses to AZD1222 COVID-19 vaccine. Sequenced by immunoSEQ multiplex PCR; TCRdb stores in-frame clones only, minus some. The sample lists 150,000 to 200,000 clones, 90% to 95% seen once, with around 1.6% in the top ten. Material: peripheral blood, obtained 28 days after the second AZD1222 dose. These receptors all come from an adult who received the AZD1222 COVID-19 vaccine.

The chain employs TRBV12-3 or TRBV12-4 and TRBJ2-5; the D gene could be TRBD1 or TRBD2 (5 bases each). The length of the CDR3 is 13 residues. Trimming pared 5 bases from V and 3 bases from J, leaving 10 bases between. CDR3 coding DNA: TGTGCCAGCAGTACGGGACCAAAAGAGACCCAGTACTTC. Residues: CASSTGPKETQYF.

Comment on this clone: The same CDR3 also results from other DNA sequences found in this sample. The chain joins TRBV7-8 to TRBJ1-2; D call uncertain. Trimming pared 1 base from V and 2 bases from J, leaving 8 bases between. The CDR3 is made up of 14 amino acids. Germline CDR1 SGHVS, CDR2 FQNEAQ. The CDR3 protein is CASSLGTRNYGYTF. The CDR3 coding sequence is TGTGCCAGCAGCTTAGGGACCAGGAACTATGGCTACACCTTC.

This clone was detected only once. The chain employs TRBV27 and TRBJ1-5; no clear D. Between the trimmed V and J ends, which lost 4 bases and 4 bases, there was a span of 8 bases. CDR1 and CDR2 (germline): MNHEY, SMNVEV (reference sequence). CDR3 length: 13 residues. The CDR3 nucleotides are TGTGCCAGCAGTTCGCTAAATAATCAGCCCCAGCATTTT. Its protein is CASSSLNNQPQHF.

The rearrangement links TRBV14 to TRBJ2-2; the D gene is possibly TRBD1 (6 bases). This CDR3 is built from 14 residues. Deletions cut 5 bases from V and 6 bases from J, with 13 bases between. CDR1 SGHDN and CDR2 FVKESK come from the germline V gene. CDR3 sequence: CASSSQGIPGELFF. CDR3 coding DNA: TGTGCCAGCAGCTCTCAGGGGATCCCCGGGGAGCTGTTTTTT.

The chain carries TRBV10-3 and TRBJ1-1, with 9 bases fitting TRBD1. This CDR3 is 16 amino acids long. Germline lookup yields CDR1 ENHRY and CDR2 SYGVKD. With 6 bases clipped from V and 1 base from J, the junction kept 9 bases outside the gene matches. The CDR3 DNA sequence: TGTGCCATCAGAAACCCCCCGGGACAGGGGAACACTGAAGCTTTCTTT. Translated, it gives CAIRNPPGQGNTEAFF.

The V call is TRBV28, the J call TRBJ1-2; 8 nucleotides match TRBD1. J gave up 11 bases and V 3 bases, and 11 bases lay outside the gene matches. CDR1 and CDR2 from the germline V gene are MDHEN and SYDVKM. This CDR3 has 14 amino acids. CDR3 residues: CASSLGGQAKGYTF. The DNA of the CDR3 is TGTGCCAGCAGTTTGGGGGGACAGGCGAAGGGGTACACCTTC.

The chain joins TRBV3-1 (or the pseudogene TRBV3-2) to TRBJ1-1; D might be TRBD1 (5 bases). There are 12 residues in the CDR3. V was pared by 1 base and J by 8 bases, with 8 bases between. Looked up from germline, CDR1 is LGHDT and CDR2 is YNNKEL (reference sequence). The CDR3 here is CASSQVGTEAFF. DNA for the CDR3: TGTGCCAGCAGCCAAGTGGGGACGGAAGCTTTCTTT.

The chain uses TRBV12-3 or TRBV12-4 and TRBJ2-5, with unresolved D. The CDR3 extends over 13 amino acids. V lost 5 bases and J 2 bases, leaving 9 bases between the germline ends. This chain's CDR3 is CASSPRRQETQYF. The CDR3 coding sequence is TGTGCCAGCAGTCCTCGGAGACAAGAGACCCAGTACTTC.

The chain has TRBV2 and TRBJ1-5; D is ambiguous. The V end lost 4 bases, the J end lost 8 bases, and 12 bases lay between the germline ends. CDR1 is SNHLY and CDR2 is FYNNEI in the germline V gene. The CDR3 has 13 amino acids. This chain's CDR3 is CASSVSGQKPQHF. The CDR3 DNA sequence: TGTGCCAGCAGTGTCTCAGGTCAGAAGCCCCAGCATTTT.

V usage is TRBV7-9 and J usage is TRBJ2-1, with 12 bases fitting TRBD2. With V trimmed by 5 bases and J by 4 bases, 3 bases remained unmatched. The CDR3 runs 15 residues. Germline CDR1 is SEHNR and CDR2 is FQNEAQ (reference sequence). CDR3 sequence (DNA): TGTGCCAGCAGCCTACTAGCGGGGGGATACAATGAGCAGTTCTTC. Translation gives CASSLLAGGYNEQFF.

The chain recombines TRBV5-5 with TRBJ1-2; a possible D gene is TRBD1 (5 bases). CDR3 length equals 16 residues. V was trimmed by 4 bases and J by 0 bases, leaving 16 bases between them. The germline CDR1 and CDR2 sequences are SGHKS and YYEKEE (reference sequence). The DNA of the CDR3 is TGTGCCAGCAGCCCGGGGGGGACCCGAGCTAACTATGGCTACACCTTC. Translation gives CASSPGGTRANYGYTF.

The chain recombines TRBV20-1 with TRBJ2-7; D call uncertain. V was trimmed by 3 bases and J by 3 bases, leaving 9 bases between them. Germline CDR1 DFQATT, CDR2 SNEGSKA (reference sequence). This CDR3 is 12 amino acids long. The CDR3 loop is CSASVGDYEQYF. CDR3 in DNA: TGCAGTGCTAGTGTGGGCGACTACGAGCAGTACTTC.

The gene calls are TRBV5-1 and TRBJ2-7; possibly TRBD2 for D (5 bases). The V gene lost 4 bases and the J gene lost 6 bases, with 11 bases spanning the gap. CDR1 and CDR2 from the germline V gene are SGHRS and YFSETQ. CDR3 length: 12 residues. The CDR3 region is CASSGKGGEQYF. The CDR3 DNA reads TGCGCCAGCAGCGGAAAAGGAGGCGAGCAGTACTTC.

This clone was counted a single time. The V gene is TRBV28, the J gene TRBJ1-3, with 12 nucleotides matching TRBD1. In germline, CDR1 is MDHEN, CDR2 SYDVKM. The CDR3 length is 19 residues. The V segment lost 3 bases and the J segment 2 bases; nucleotides outside the gene matches: 11. The CDR3 protein is CASSFPGTGGGGAGNTIYF. Here the CDR3 DNA reads TGTGCCAGCAGTTTCCCCGGGACAGGGGGCGGAGGGGCTGGAAACACCATATATTTT.

V and J are TRBV6-1 and TRBJ2-3, with D possibly TRBD2 on 7 matching bases. The V end was cut by 1 base, the J end by 4 bases, with 12 bases between. This CDR3 spans 15 amino acids. CDR1 and CDR2 (germline): MNHNS, SASEGT. The CDR3 protein is CASSEGTRGSDTQYF. CDR3 bases: TGTGCCAGCAGTGAAGGGACTAGGGGGTCAGATACGCAGTATTTT.

The rearrangement joins TRBV7-2 to TRBJ2-1; tentatively, D is TRBD2 (6 bases). V lost 1 base and J 5 bases, leaving 18 bases between the germline ends. The CDR3 sequence is 17 residues long. Looked up from germline, CDR1 is SGHTA and CDR2 is FQGNSA. This chain's CDR3 is CASSLGRLGPSNNEQFF. The CDR3 coding sequence is TGTGCCAGCAGCTTAGGTCGACTAGGACCTTCTAACAATGAGCAGTTCTTC.

The chain combines TRBV11-2 with TRBJ2-7; D is unclear. The CDR3 consists of 11 residues. The V gene's germline CDR1 is SGHAT and CDR2 FQNNGV. Trimming cost V 1 base and J 6 bases, with 4 bases left between them. In DNA form, the CDR3 reads TGTGCCAGCAGCTTAGTGGGCGAGCAGTACTTC. Translating gives CASSLVGEQYF.

The genes are TRBV3-1 (or the pseudogene TRBV3-2) and TRBJ2-3; the D gene is possibly TRBD1 (5 bases). This CDR3 spans 15 amino acids. The germline V gene encodes CDR1 LGHDT and CDR2 YNNKEL (reference sequence). V was trimmed by 2 bases and J by 2 bases, leaving 11 bases between them. CDR3 nucleotide sequence: TGTGCCAGCAGCCAATTGCAACAGGACACAGATACGCAGTATTTT. Translation gives CASSQLQQDTDTQYF.

The chain employs TRBV19 and TRBJ1-1; D unresolved. Trimming pared 5 bases from V and 4 bases from J, leaving 8 bases between. The V gene's germline CDR1 is LNHDA and CDR2 SQIVND (reference sequence). The CDR3 has 12 amino acids. The CDR3 DNA follows: TGTGCCAGTAGTTGGGAAGGCACTGAAGCTTTCTTT. Amino acids: CASSWEGTEAFF.

The V call is TRBV12-5, the J call TRBJ2-5; TRBD1 agrees at 10 bases. Trimming at V came to 5 bases and at J to 4 bases, leaving 19 bases not matched to a gene. Germline lookup yields CDR1 LGHNT and CDR2 FRNRAP. The CDR3 is 19 amino acids. The CDR3 loop is CASGLPNYPGTGVRETQYF. In DNA form, the CDR3 reads TGTGCTAGTGGTCTCCCGAATTACCCCGGGACAGGGGTTAGAGAGACCCAGTACTTC.

The chain's CDR3 is CASSRTSGRENIQYF. CDR3 nucleotides: TGTGCCAGCAGCCGAACTAGCGGGAGAGAAAACATTCAGTACTTC. This rearrangement joins TRBV7-9 to TRBJ2-4; 11 nucleotides align to TRBD2. Per the germline V gene, CDR1 is SEHNR and CDR2 is FQNEAQ (reference sequence). CDR3 length: 15 amino acids. V dropped 5 bases and J dropped 5; count of bases not matched to a gene: 5. Together with reference TRBV7-9 and TRBJ2-4, the CDR3 gives the full variable domain: DTGVSQNPRHKITKRGQNVTFRCDPISEHNRLYWYRQTLGQGPEFLTYFQNEAQLEKSRLLSDRFSAERPKGSFSTLEIQRTEQGDSAMYLCASSRTSGRENIQYFGAGTRLSVL.

The genes are TRBV10-3 and TRBJ2-7, with D hard to call. CDR1 and CDR2 (germline): ENHRY, SYGVKD. The CDR3 runs 13 residues. Trimming removed 0 bases at V and 3 bases at J, with 6 bases between. CDR3 bases: TGTGCCATCAGTGAGTCGAAGCTCTACGAGCAGTACTTC. Translating gives CAISESKLYEQYF.

The V and J genes are TRBV11-3 and TRBJ1-1; possibly TRBD1 for D (5 bases). This CDR3 has 15 residues. In germline, CDR1 is SGHNT, CDR2 YENEEA. Trimming removed 2 bases from V and 0 bases from J, with 10 bases in between. DNA of the CDR3: TGTGCCAGCAGCTTAAATGGGGCCATGAACACTGAAGCTTTCTTT. Residues: CASSLNGAMNTEAFF.

The chain uses TRBV10-3 and TRBJ1-4; D unclear. The CDR3 runs to 14 residues. Germline CDR1 and CDR2: ENHRY and SYGVKD. Trimming pared 0 bases from V and 5 bases from J, leaving 7 bases between. The CDR3 spells CAISESAGNEKLFF. The CDR3 DNA is TGTGCCATCAGTGAGTCGGCGGGCAATGAAAAACTGTTTTTT.

The CDR3 here is CASSPRTSGTTDTQYF. CDR3 DNA sequence: TGTGCCAGCAGCCCACGGACTAGCGGAACCACAGATACGCAGTATTTT. V usage is TRBV9 and J usage is TRBJ2-3, with 10 bases lining up with TRBD2. J was trimmed by 2 bases and V by 4 bases; bases with no gene match: 7. The CDR3 is made up of 16 amino acids. Per the germline V gene, CDR1 is SGDLS and CDR2 is YYNGEE.

CDR3 sequence: CASSRDRDDEKLFF. The DNA of the CDR3 is TGTGCCAGCTCACGGGACAGGGACGATGAAAAACTGTTTTTT. The chain links TRBV18 to TRBJ1-4, with 9 positions matching TRBD1. The junction had 3 bases not matched to a gene; V was cut back by 4 bases and J by 6 bases. The CDR3 extends over 14 amino acids. The germline V gene has CDR1 KGHSH and CDR2 LQKENI.

The chain recombines TRBV7-2 with TRBJ1-5; D is undetermined. The CDR3 is 16 amino acids. Trimming took off 5 bases at V and 7 bases at J, with 21 bases between the two ends. CDR1 and CDR2 (germline): SGHTA, FQGNSA. The CDR3 protein is CASSLMGASGDQPQHF. The CDR3 bases are TGTGCCAGCAGCCTGATGGGCGCAAGCGGCGACCAGCCCCAGCATTTT.

The rearrangement uses TRBV3-1 (or the pseudogene TRBV3-2) and TRBJ2-7, with TRBD2 as a possible D gene (6 bases). The CDR3 is 14 amino acids. Per the germline V gene, CDR1 is LGHDT and CDR2 is YNNKEL (reference sequence). The ends were cut back, 2 bases at V and 3 bases at J, with 11 bases in the middle. DNA for the CDR3: TGTGCCAGCAGCCAAAGTACGGGAGACTACGAGCAGTACTTC. Its translation is CASSQSTGDYEQYF.